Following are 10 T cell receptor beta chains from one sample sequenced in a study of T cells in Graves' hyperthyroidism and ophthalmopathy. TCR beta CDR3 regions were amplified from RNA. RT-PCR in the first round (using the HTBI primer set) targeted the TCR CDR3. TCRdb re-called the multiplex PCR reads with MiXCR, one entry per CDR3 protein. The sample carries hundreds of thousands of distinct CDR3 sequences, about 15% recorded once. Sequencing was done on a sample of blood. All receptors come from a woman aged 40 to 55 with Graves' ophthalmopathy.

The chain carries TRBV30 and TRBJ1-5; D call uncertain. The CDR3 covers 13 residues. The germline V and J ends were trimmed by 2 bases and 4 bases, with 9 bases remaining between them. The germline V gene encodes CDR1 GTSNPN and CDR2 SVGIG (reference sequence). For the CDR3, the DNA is TGTGCCTGGAGTTCCACAGAGAATCAGCCCCAGCATTTT. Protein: CAWSSTENQPQHF.

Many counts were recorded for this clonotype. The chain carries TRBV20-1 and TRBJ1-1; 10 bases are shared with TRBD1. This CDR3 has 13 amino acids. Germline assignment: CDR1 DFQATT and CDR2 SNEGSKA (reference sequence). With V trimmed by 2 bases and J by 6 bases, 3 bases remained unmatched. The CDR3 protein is CSARRGTGAEAFF. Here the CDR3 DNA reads TGCAGTGCTAGACGGGGGACAGGGGCTGAAGCTTTCTTT.

CDR3 bases: TGTGCCAGCAGCCGTGGACTAGCGGGGACCTCCGGGGAGCTGTTTTTT. Translation: CASSRGLAGTSGELFF. The J gene is TRBJ2-2, the V gene TRBV12-3 or TRBV12-4, with 12 bases identical to TRBD2. The V and J ends lost 6 bases and 6 bases, in that order; junction bases with no gene match: 8. CDR3 size: 16 residues.

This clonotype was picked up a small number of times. In nucleotides, the CDR3 is TGTGCCAGCAGCGTAGTTTCGAACACTGAAGCTTTCTTT. The encoded protein is CASSVVSNTEAFF. The rearrangement links TRBV9 to TRBJ1-1; D unclear. Deletions cut 0 bases from V and 1 base from J, with 4 bases between. The CDR3 is made up of 13 amino acids. Germline CDR1 SGDLS, CDR2 YYNGEE.

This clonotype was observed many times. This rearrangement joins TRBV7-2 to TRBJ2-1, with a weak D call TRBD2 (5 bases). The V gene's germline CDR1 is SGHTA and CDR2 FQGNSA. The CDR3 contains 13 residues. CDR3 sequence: CASAADSYNEQFF. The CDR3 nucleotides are TGTGCTTCAGCAGCGGATTCCTACAATGAGCAGTTCTTC.

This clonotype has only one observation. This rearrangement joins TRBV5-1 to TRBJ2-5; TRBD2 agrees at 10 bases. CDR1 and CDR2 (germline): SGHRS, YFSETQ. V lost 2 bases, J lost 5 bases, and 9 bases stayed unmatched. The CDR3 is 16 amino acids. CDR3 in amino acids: CASSFRVAGGGETQYF. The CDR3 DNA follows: TGCGCCAGCAGCTTTCGAGTAGCGGGAGGTGGGGAGACCCAGTACTTC.

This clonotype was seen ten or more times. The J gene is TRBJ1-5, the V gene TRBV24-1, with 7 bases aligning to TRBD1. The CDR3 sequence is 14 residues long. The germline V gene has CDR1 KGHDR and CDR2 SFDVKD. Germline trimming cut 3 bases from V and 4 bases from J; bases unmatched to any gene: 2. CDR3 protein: CATSDAQGNQPQHF. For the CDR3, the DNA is TGTGCCACCAGTGATGCACAGGGGAATCAGCCCCAGCATTTT.

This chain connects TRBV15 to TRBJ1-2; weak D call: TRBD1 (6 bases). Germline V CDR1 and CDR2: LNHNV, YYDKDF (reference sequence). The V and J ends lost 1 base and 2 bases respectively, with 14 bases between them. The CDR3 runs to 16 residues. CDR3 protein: CATSRGGQRTNYGYTF. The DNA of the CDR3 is TGTGCCACCAGCAGAGGCGGACAGAGGACAAACTATGGCTACACCTTC. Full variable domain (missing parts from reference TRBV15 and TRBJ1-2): DAMVIQNPRYQVTQFGKPVTLSCSQTLNHNVMYWYQQKSSQAPKLLFHYYDKDFNNEADTPDNFQSRRPNTSFCFLDIRSPGLGDTAMYLCATSRGGQRTNYGYTFGSGTRLTVV.

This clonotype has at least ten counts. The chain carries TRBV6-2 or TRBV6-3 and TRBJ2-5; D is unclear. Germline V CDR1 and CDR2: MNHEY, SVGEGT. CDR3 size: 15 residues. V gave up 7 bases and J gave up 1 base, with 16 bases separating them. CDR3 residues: CASTSGSASQETQYF. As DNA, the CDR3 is TGTGCCAGCACGAGTGGATCGGCGTCCCAAGAGACCCAGTACTTC.

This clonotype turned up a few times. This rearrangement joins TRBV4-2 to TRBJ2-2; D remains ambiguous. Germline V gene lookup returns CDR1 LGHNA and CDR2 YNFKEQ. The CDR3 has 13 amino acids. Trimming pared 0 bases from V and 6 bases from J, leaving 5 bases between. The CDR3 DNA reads TGTGCCAGCAGCCAAGATTTCTCCGGGGAGCTGTTTTTT. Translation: CASSQDFSGELFF.